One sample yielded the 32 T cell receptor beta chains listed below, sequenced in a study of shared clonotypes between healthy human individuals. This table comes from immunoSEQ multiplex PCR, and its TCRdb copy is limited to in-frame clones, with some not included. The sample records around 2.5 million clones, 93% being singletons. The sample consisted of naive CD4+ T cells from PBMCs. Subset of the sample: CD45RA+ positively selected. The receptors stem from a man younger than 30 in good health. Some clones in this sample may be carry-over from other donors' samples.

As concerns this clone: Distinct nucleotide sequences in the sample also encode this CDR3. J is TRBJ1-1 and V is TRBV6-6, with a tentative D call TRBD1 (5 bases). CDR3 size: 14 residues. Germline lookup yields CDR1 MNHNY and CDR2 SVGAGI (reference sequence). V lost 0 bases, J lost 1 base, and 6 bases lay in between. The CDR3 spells CASSYSGGNTEAFF. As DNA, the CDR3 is TGTGCCAGCAGTTACTCCGGGGGGAACACTGAAGCTTTCTTT.

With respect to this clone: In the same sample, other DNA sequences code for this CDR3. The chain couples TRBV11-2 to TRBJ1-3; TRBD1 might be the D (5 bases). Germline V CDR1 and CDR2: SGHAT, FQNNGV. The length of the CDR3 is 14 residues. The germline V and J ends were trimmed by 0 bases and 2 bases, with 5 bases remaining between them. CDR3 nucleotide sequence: TGTGCCAGCAGCTTAGACAGGGCTGGAAACACCATATATTTT. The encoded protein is CASSLDRAGNTIYF.

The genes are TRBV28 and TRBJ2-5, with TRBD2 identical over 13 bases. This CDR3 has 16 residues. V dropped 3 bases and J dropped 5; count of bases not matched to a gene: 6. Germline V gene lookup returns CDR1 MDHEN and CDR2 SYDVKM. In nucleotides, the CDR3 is TGTGCCAGCAGTTTTAAGACTAGCGGGAGGTGGGAGACCCAGTACTTC. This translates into CASSFKTSGRWETQYF.

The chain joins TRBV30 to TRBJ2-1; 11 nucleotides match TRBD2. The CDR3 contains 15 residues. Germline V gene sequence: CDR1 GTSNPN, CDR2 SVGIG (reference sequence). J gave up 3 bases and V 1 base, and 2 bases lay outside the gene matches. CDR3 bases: TGTGCCTGGAGTGCCCTAGCGGGAGGCTACAATGAGCAGTTCTTC. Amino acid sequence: CAWSALAGGYNEQFF. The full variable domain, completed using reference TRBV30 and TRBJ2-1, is SQTIHQWPATLVQPVGSPLSLECTVEGTSNPNLYWYRQAAGRGLQLLFYSVGIGQISSEVPQNLSASRPQDRQFILSSKKLLLSDSGFYLCAWSALAGGYNEQFFGPGTRLTVL.

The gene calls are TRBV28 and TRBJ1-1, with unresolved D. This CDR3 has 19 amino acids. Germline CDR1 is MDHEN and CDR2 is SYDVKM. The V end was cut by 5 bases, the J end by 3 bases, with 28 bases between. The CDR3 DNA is TGTGCCAGCAGTCTAGGGCGTCTGGGAGAATTTCGGAGGGACACTGAAGCTTTCTTT. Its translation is CASSLGRLGEFRRDTEAFF.

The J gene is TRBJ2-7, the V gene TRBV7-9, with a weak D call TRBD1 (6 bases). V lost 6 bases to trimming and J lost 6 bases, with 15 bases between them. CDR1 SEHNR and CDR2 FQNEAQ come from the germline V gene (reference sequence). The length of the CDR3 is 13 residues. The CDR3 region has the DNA TGTGCCAGCAGAACCCTACAGGGCGCCGAGCAGTACTTC. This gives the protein CASRTLQGAEQYF.

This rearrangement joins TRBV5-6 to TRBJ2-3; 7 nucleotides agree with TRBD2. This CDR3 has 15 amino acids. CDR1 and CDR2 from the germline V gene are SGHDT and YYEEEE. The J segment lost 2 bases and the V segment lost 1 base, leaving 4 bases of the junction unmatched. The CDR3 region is CASSLLADYTDTQYF. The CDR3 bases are TGTGCCAGCAGCTTGCTAGCGGACTACACAGATACGCAGTATTTT.

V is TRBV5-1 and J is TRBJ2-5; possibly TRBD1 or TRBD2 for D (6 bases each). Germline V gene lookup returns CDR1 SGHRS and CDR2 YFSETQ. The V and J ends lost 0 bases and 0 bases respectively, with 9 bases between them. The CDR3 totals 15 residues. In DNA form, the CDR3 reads TGCGCCAGCAGCTTGGAGGGGGGATACCAAGAGACCCAGTACTTC. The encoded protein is CASSLEGGYQETQYF.

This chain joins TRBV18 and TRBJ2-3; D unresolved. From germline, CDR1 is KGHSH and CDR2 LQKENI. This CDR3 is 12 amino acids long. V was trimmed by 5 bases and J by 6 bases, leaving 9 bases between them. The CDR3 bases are TGTGCCAGCTCATTCGCGCGGGATACGCAGTATTTT. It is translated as CASSFARDTQYF. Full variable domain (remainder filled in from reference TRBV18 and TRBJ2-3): NAGVMQNPRHLVRRRGQEARLRCSPMKGHSHVYWYRQLPEEGLKFMVYLQKENIIDESGMPKERFSAEFPKEGPSILRIQQVVRGDSAAYFCASSFARDTQYFGPGTRLTVL.

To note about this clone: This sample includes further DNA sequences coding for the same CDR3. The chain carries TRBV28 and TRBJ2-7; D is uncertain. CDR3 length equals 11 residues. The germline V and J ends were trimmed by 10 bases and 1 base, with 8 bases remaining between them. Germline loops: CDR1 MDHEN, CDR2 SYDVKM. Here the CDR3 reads CATGPSYEQYF. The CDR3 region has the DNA TGTGCCACCGGGCCTTCCTACGAGCAGTACTTC.

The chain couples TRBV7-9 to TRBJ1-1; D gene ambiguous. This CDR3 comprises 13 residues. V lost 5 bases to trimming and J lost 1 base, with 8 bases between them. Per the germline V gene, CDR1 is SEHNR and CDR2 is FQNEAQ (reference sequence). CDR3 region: CASSILQNTEAFF. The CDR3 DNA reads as TGTGCCAGCAGCATCTTACAGAACACTGAAGCTTTCTTT.

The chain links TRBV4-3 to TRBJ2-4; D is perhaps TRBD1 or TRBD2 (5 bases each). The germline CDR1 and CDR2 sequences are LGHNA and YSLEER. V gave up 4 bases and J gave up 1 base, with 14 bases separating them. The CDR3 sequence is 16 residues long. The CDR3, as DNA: TGCGCCAGCAGCCTCGGGACCCGGGACGCCAAAAACATTCAGTACTTC. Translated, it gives CASSLGTRDAKNIQYF.

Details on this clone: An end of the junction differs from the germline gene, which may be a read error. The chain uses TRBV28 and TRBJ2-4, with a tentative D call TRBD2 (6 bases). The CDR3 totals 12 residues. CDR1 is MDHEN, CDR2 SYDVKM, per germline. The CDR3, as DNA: TGTGCCAGCAGTTTCGGGGGACGACCTATCGACTTC. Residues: CASSFGGRPIDF. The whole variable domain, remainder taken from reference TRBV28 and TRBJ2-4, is DVKVTQSSRYLVKRTGEKVFLECVQDMDHENMFWYRQDPGLGLRLIYFSYDVKMKEKGDIPEGYSVSREKKERFSLILESASTNQTSMYLCASSFGGRPIDFGAGTRLSVL.

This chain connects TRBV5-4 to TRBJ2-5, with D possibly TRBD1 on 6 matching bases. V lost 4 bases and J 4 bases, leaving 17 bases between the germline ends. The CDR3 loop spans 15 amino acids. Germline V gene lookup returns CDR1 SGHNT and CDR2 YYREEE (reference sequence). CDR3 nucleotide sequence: TGTGCCAGCAGCCGCACAGGGAGTGCGGGAGAGACCCAGTACTTC. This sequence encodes CASSRTGSAGETQYF.

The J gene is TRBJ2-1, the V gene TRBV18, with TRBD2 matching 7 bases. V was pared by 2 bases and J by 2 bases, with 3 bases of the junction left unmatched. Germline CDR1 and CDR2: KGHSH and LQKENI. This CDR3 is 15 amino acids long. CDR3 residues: CASSPAGVAYNEQFF. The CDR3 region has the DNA TGTGCCAGCTCACCAGCGGGAGTCGCCTACAATGAGCAGTTCTTC.

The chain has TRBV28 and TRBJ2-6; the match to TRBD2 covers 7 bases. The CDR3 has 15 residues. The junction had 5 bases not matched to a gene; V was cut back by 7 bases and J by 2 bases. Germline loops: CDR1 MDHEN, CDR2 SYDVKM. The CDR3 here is CASTKAGAGANVLTF. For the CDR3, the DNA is TGTGCCAGCACAAAGGCGGGGGCTGGGGCCAACGTCCTGACTTTC.

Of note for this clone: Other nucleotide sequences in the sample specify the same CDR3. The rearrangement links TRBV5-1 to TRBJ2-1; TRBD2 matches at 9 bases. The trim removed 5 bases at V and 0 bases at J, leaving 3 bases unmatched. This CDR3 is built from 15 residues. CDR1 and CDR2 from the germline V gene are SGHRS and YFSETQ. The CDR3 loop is CASSVTSGSYNEQFF. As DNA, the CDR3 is TGCGCCAGCAGTGTGACTAGCGGCTCCTACAATGAGCAGTTCTTC.

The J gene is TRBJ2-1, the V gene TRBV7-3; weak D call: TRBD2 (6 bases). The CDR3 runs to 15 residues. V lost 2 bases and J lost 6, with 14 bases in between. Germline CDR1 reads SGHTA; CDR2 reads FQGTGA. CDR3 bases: TGTGCCAGCAGCTTATCCTCGGGACTGATCAATGAGCAGTTCTTC. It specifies CASSLSSGLINEQFF.

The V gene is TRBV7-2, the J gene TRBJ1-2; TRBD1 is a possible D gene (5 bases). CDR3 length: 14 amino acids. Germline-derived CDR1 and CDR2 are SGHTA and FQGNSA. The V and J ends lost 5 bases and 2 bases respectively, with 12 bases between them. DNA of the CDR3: TGTGCCAGCAGCCTAGAGGGGACGAACTATGGCTACACCTTC. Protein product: CASSLEGTNYGYTF.

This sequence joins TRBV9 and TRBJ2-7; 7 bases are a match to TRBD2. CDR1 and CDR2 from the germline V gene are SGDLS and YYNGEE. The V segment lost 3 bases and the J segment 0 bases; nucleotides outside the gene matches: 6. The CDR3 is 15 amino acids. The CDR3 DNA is TGTGCCAGCAGCGCCCAAGCGGGATCCTCCTACGAGCAGTACTTC. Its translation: CASSAQAGSSYEQYF. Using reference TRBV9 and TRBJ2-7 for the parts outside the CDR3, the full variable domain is DSGVTQTPKHLITATGQRVTLRCSPRSGDLSVYWYQQSLDQGLQFLIQYYNGEERAKGNILERFSAQQFPDLHSELNLSSLELGDSALYFCASSAQAGSSYEQYFGPGTRLTVT.

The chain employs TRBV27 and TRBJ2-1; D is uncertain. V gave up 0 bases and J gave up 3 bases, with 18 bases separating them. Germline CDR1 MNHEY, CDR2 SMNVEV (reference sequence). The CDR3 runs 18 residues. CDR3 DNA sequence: TGTGCCAGCAGTTTATCCCCCCGGACGATATCATACTACAATGAGCAGTTCTTC. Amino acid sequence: CASSLSPRTISYYNEQFF.

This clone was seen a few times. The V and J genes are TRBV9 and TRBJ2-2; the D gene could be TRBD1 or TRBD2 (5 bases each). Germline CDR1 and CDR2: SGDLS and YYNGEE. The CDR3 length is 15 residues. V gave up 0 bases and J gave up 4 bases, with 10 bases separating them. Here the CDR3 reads CASSVEGDRTGELFF. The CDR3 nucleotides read TGTGCCAGCAGCGTAGAAGGGGACCGCACCGGGGAGCTGTTTTTT.

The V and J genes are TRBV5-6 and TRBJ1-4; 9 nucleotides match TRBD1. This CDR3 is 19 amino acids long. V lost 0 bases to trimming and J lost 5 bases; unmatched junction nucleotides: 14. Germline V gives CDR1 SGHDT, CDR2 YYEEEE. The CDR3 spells CASSLGTGTGPRGNEKLFF. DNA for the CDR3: TGTGCCAGCAGCTTGGGGACCGGGACAGGGCCGAGAGGGAATGAAAAACTGTTTTTT.

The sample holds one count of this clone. The CDR3 here is CASSLATGSYNEQFF. The DNA of the CDR3 is TGTGCCAGCAGTTTAGCTACAGGGAGCTACAATGAGCAGTTCTTC. The chain links TRBV28 to TRBJ2-1, with a weak D call TRBD1 (6 bases). Germline values: CDR1 MDHEN, CDR2 SYDVKM. The V end lost 2 bases, the J end lost 3 bases, and 11 bases lay between the germline ends. The CDR3 is made up of 15 amino acids. Using reference TRBV28 and TRBJ2-1 for the parts outside the CDR3, the full variable domain is DVKVTQSSRYLVKRTGEKVFLECVQDMDHENMFWYRQDPGLGLRLIYFSYDVKMKEKGDIPEGYSVSREKKERFSLILESASTNQTSMYLCASSLATGSYNEQFFGPGTRLTVL.

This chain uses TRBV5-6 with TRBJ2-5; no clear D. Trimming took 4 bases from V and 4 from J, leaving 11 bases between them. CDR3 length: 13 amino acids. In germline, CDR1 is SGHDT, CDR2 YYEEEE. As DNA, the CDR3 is TGTGCCAGCAGCGCGCCGACTCGAGAGACCCAGTACTTC. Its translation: CASSAPTRETQYF.

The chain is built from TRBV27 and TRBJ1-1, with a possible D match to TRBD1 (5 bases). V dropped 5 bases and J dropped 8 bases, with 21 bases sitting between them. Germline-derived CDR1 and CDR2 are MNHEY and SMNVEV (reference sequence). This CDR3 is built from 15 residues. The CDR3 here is CASSPPRIGVAEAFF. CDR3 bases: TGTGCCAGCAGTCCTCCCCGGATAGGGGTGGCCGAAGCTTTCTTT.

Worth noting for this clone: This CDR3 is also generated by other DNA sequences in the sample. In DNA, the CDR3 is TGCGCCAGCAGCTTGAGAGCGGGAGGCGCAGATACGCAGTATTTT. It codes for CASSLRAGGADTQYF. The chain joins TRBV5-1 to TRBJ2-3; 9 nucleotides line up with TRBD2. CDR1 and CDR2 (germline): SGHRS, YFSETQ. The CDR3 is 15 residues long. Trimming cost V 1 base and J 4 bases; bases outside gene matches: 4.

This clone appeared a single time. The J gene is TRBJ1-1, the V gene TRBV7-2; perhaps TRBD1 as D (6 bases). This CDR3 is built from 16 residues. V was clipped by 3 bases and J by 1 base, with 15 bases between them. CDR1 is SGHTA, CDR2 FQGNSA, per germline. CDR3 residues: CASSFRGAGANTEAFF. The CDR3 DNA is TGTGCCAGCAGCTTCCGGGGGGCCGGTGCGAACACTGAAGCTTTCTTT.

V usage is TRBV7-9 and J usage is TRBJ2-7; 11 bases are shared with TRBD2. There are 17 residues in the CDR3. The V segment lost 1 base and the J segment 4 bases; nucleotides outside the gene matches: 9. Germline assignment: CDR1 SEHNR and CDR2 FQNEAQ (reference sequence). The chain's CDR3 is CASSLGYPGLAVYEQYF. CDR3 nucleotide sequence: TGTGCCAGCAGCTTAGGGTATCCGGGACTAGCGGTGTACGAGCAGTACTTC.

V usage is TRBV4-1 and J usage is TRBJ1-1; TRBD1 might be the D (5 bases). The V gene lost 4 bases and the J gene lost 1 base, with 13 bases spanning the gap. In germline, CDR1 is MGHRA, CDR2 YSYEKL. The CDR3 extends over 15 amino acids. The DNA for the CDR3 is TGCGCCAGCAGCCGACCGGGGACGGGGAACACTGAAGCTTTCTTT. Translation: CASSRPGTGNTEAFF.

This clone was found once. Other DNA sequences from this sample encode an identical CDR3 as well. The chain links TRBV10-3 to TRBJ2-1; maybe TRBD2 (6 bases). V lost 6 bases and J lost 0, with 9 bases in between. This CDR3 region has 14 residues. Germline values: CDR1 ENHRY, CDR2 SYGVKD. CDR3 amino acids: CAISLTSSYNEQFF. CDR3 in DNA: TGTGCCATCAGCCTGACTAGCTCCTACAATGAGCAGTTCTTC.

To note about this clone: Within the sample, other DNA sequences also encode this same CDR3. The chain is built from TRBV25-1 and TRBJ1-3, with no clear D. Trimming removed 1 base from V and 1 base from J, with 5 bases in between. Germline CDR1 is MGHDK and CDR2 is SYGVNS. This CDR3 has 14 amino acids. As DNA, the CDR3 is TGTGCCAGCAGTGAATTTAGATCTGGAAACACCATATATTTT. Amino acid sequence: CASSEFRSGNTIYF.